The 17 T cell receptor beta chains below come from one sample, sequenced in a study of T cells in Graves' hyperthyroidism and ophthalmopathy. What was amplified from RNA transcripts were TCR beta CDR3 regions. Researchers ran a first-round RT-PCR on the TCR CDR3 using the HTBI primer set. TCRdb reanalysed the multiplex PCR reads using MiXCR and keeps one entry per CDR3 protein. The sample consists of over 500,000 distinct CDR3 sequences, 46% of them appearing once. The source material was peripheral blood or thyroid tissue (not recorded which). The source of these receptors is an adult woman with Graves' disease, either hyperthyroidism or ophthalmopathy (not recorded which).

This clonotype was found many times. The chain couples TRBV2 to TRBJ1-5; no reliable D call. Deletions cut 2 bases from V and 5 bases from J, with 13 bases between. The germline CDR1 and CDR2 sequences are SNHLY and FYNNEI. This CDR3 has 15 amino acids. CDR3: CASSEMGAVDQPQHF. Here the CDR3 DNA reads TGTGCCAGCAGTGAAATGGGCGCGGTAGATCAGCCCCAGCATTTT.

The chain employs TRBV10-3 and TRBJ2-7, with a possible D match to TRBD2 (6 bases). The germline V and J ends were trimmed by 7 bases and 7 bases, with 17 bases remaining between them. Looked up from germline, CDR1 is ENHRY and CDR2 is SYGVKD. There are 13 residues in the CDR3. The CDR3, as DNA: TGTGCCATCATGCGCGGGGCCTTTATGGAGCAGTACTTC. Residues: CAIMRGAFMEQYF.

About this clonotype itself: The junction differs from germline at one of its ends, possibly a read error. The rearrangement uses TRBV10-3 and TRBJ1-5, with a possible D match to TRBD1 (5 bases). The V gene's germline CDR1 is ENHRY and CDR2 SYGVKD. The CDR3 contains 17 residues. The CDR3 here is CAISESGQGRGNRPQHF. Here the CDR3 DNA reads TGTGCCATCAGTGAGTCCGGGCAGGGACGAGGCAATCGGCCCCAGCATTTT.

This clonotype was counted ten times or more. V usage is TRBV5-8 and J usage is TRBJ2-7; 9 nucleotides line up with TRBD1. The CDR3 contains 15 residues. The junction had 7 bases not matched to a gene; V was cut back by 2 bases and J by 4 bases. Germline-derived CDR1 and CDR2 are SGHTS and YDEGEE. CDR3 DNA: TGTGCCAGCAGCTTACGACAGGGGGGACGATACGAGCAGTACTTC. It yields the protein CASSLRQGGRYEQYF. Looking up the rest from reference TRBV5-8 and TRBJ2-7 gives the full variable domain: EAGVTQSPTHLIKTRGQQATLRCSPISGHTSVYWYQQALGLGLQFLLWYDEGEERNRGNFPPRFSGRQFPNYSSELNVNALELEDSALYLCASSLRQGGRYEQYFGPGTRLTVT.

The V and J genes are TRBV2 and TRBJ1-5, with 9 bases matching TRBD1. Germline values: CDR1 SNHLY, CDR2 FYNNEI. CDR3 length: 13 residues. V was pared by 8 bases and J by 6 bases, with 5 bases of the junction left unmatched. CDR3 coding DNA: TGTGCCAGCCGGGACAGGGACGTTCAGCCCCAGCATTTT. Translated, it gives CASRDRDVQPQHF.

J is TRBJ1-2 and V is TRBV19; D remains ambiguous. There are 15 residues in the CDR3. Germline V gene sequence: CDR1 LNHDA, CDR2 SQIVND (reference sequence). Trimming took 5 bases from V and 8 from J, leaving 21 bases between them. The CDR3 region has the DNA TGTGCCAGTAGTTCGACACCGCCCCCGAGCAGCGGCTACACCTTC. Translated: CASSSTPPPSSGYTF.

This clonotype appeared many times. The chain has TRBV7-8 and TRBJ1-2, with D uncertain. Looked up from germline, CDR1 is SGHVS and CDR2 is FQNEAQ. The CDR3 covers 12 residues. Trimming stripped 5 bases from V and 3 bases from J, with 7 bases between. CDR3 DNA: TGTGCCAGCAGCCCATCCCACTATGGCTACACCTTC. Translation gives CASSPSHYGYTF. Based on the CDR3 plus reference TRBV7-8 and TRBJ1-2, the full variable domain is GAGVSQSPRYKVAKRGQDVALRCDPISGHVSLFWYQQALGQGPEFLTYFQNEAQLDKSGLPSDRFFAERPEGSVSTLKIQRTQQEDSAVYLCASSPSHYGYTFGSGTRLTVV.

This clonotype occurred many times. The V and J genes are TRBV7-9 and TRBJ1-2; the D gene is possibly TRBD1 (5 bases). There are 15 residues in the CDR3. V was pared by 5 bases and J by 2 bases, with 15 bases between. Germline V gene sequence: CDR1 SEHNR, CDR2 FQNEAQ (reference sequence). Here the CDR3 reads CASSPHQGWNYGYTF. The CDR3 region has the DNA TGTGCCAGCAGCCCCCACCAGGGCTGGAACTATGGCTACACCTTC.

The genes are TRBV5-1 and TRBJ2-2, with TRBD1 as a possible D gene (5 bases). Germline V CDR1 and CDR2: SGHRS, YFSETQ. CDR3 size: 14 residues. The V end lost 3 bases, the J end lost 2 bases, and 8 bases lay between the germline ends. CDR3 amino acids: CASSSTVNTGELFF. As DNA, the CDR3 is TGCGCCAGCAGCTCGACAGTCAACACCGGGGAGCTGTTTTTT.

This clonotype was found a few times. V and J are TRBV10-3 and TRBJ2-5, with 11 bases lining up with TRBD1. The CDR3 contains 18 residues. Unmatched junction bases numbered 10, after V lost 0 bases and J lost 4 bases. The germline CDR1 and CDR2 sequences are ENHRY and SYGVKD. The CDR3 DNA is TGTGCCATCAGTGAGTCCGGGACAGGGGGTTCATTCGGAGAGACCCAGTACTTC. Protein: CAISESGTGGSFGETQYF.

This clonotype was seen more than once but under ten times. This chain links TRBV20-1 with TRBJ1-2; TRBD1 aligns across 7 bases. The V gene's germline CDR1 is DFQATT and CDR2 SNEGSKA (reference sequence). This CDR3 spans 12 amino acids. J was trimmed by 3 bases and V by 4 bases; bases with no gene match: 2. The CDR3 nucleotides are TGCAGTGCTACCGGGACAGACTATGGCTACACCTTC. Encoded protein: CSATGTDYGYTF.

The sample holds many counts of this clonotype. The V call is TRBV7-2, the J call TRBJ1-2; no clear D. Germline V gene sequence: CDR1 SGHTA, CDR2 FQGNSA. V dropped 4 bases and J dropped 9 bases, with 9 bases sitting between them. This CDR3 comprises 11 residues. In DNA, the CDR3 is TGTGCCAGCAGCTCCTACCATAGCTACACCTTC. Amino acids: CASSSYHSYTF.

This clonotype was picked up many times. The chain is built from TRBV20-1 and TRBJ2-7; possibly TRBD2 for D (6 bases). The CDR3 is 14 amino acids. The V end lost 3 bases, the J end lost 7 bases, and 19 bases lay between the germline ends. CDR1 DFQATT and CDR2 SNEGSKA come from the germline V gene (reference sequence). CDR3 region: CSASILAVVREQYF. Written as DNA, the CDR3 is TGCAGTGCTAGTATACTAGCCGTTGTAAGGGAGCAGTACTTC.

This clonotype was counted ten times or more. This sequence joins TRBV7-2 and TRBJ2-7, with TRBD2 identical over 8 bases. After removal of 5 bases from V and 6 bases from J, the junction contained 9 bases not matched to a gene. CDR3 length: 14 residues. Germline CDR1 reads SGHTA; CDR2 reads FQGNSA. Written as DNA, the CDR3 is TGTGCCAGCAGCCGGGAGGGGCGTCAACCCGAGCAGTACTTC. This translates into CASSREGRQPEQYF.

V usage is TRBV29-1 and J usage is TRBJ2-5; no definite D call. Germline assignment: CDR1 SQVTM and CDR2 ANQGSEA. The germline V and J ends were trimmed by 4 bases and 0 bases, with 6 bases remaining between them. The CDR3 loop spans 12 amino acids. CDR3 in DNA: TGCAGCGTTGTGGGGTACCAAGAGACCCAGTACTTC. Translating gives CSVVGYQETQYF.

This clonotype has more than one count but fewer than ten. CDR3 sequence reads: CASSNPGQGEQYF. CDR3 sequence (DNA): TGTGCCAGCAGCAACCCGGGACAAGGGGAGCAGTACTTC. The rearrangement joins TRBV5-5 to TRBJ2-7; a possible D gene is TRBD1 (6 bases). CDR1 and CDR2 from the germline V gene are SGHKS and YYEKEE (reference sequence). The CDR3 consists of 13 residues. The V gene lost 4 bases and the J gene lost 7 bases, with 15 bases spanning the gap.

For this clonotype: It may be a read error: a sequence one base away is much more abundant. The V call is TRBV10-3, the J call TRBJ1-5; 7 nucleotides align to TRBD1. In germline, CDR1 is ENHRY, CDR2 SYGVKD. After removal of 6 bases from V and 7 bases from J, the junction contained 6 bases not matched to a gene. The CDR3 extends over 13 amino acids. The CDR3 sequence: CAIRLTGAQPQHF. The CDR3 DNA reads TGTGCCATCAGGCTCACAGGGGCACAGCCCCAGCATTTT.